The T cell receptor (beta chain) described here comes from a study of monozygotic twins with inflammatory bowel disease. TCRdb re-analyzed the 5' RACE reads; it lists each CDR3 protein once, without DNA. Its listing shows approximately 160,000 distinct CDR3 sequences. The CDR3 consists of 13 residues. Germline CDR1 SGHTA, CDR2 FQGNSA. The sequence came from a human donor with ulcerative colitis or Crohn's disease, or a healthy co-twin of an affected twin (not recorded which). The rearrangement joins TRBV7-2 to TRBJ2-7; TCRdb outputs TRBD1, but without DNA this stays unchecked. The sample comprised blood. The CDR3 here is CASSTEGLGEQYF.